This is a list of T cell receptor beta chains from one sample in a study of glioma-infiltrating T cells. TCRdb passed the multiplex PCR reads through MiXCR, listing each CDR3 protein once. This sample yields about 400,000 distinct CDR3 sequences, of which 41% are seen a single time; about 11% belongs to the top ten. The sample comprised glioma tissue, nonneoplastic brain tissue, or PBMCs (not recorded which). Source of these receptors: a human donor with low-grade glioma or glioblastoma, undergoing nonglioma brain surgery, or in good health (not recorded which). CDR3s leave out the opening cysteine and the closing phenylalanine or tryptophan.

j_call v_call cdr3_aa
TRBJ2-1 TRBV20-1 SARWQDSSYNEQF
TRBJ2-7 TRBV20-1 SARPPGADSSYEQY
TRBJ2-1 TRBV7-9 ASSLLGASVHEQF
TRBJ2-3 TRBV25-1 ASSGWDSTDTQY
TRBJ2-1 TRBV7-6 ASSQIQGYNEQF
TRBJ1-5 TRBV28 ASSSGTFDSNQPQH
TRBJ2-7 TRBV6-1 ASSRLTTGSSYEQY
TRBJ2-7 TRBV19 ASSIRGTRAYEQY
TRBJ2-7 TRBV7-2 ASSSAAQSSYEQY
TRBJ2-3 TRBV7-9 ASRPSGTQGNTQY
TRBJ1-5 TRBV4-1 ASSGYLRGSRSNQPQH
TRBJ2-7 TRBV7-2 ASSPEGYEQY
TRBJ1-2 TRBV20-1 SATLTSNYGYT
TRBJ2-3 TRBV5-8 ASSSGYRQADTQY
TRBJ1-2 TRBV4-3 ASSQVDRGNYGYT
TRBJ2-7 TRBV7-2 ASSLAIISSYEQY
TRBJ1-3 TRBV7-2 ASSLGGFSGNTIY
TRBJ2-2 TRBV12-3/TRBV12-4 ASSFSPGFDTGELF
. TRBV19 ASSPLPKDYNEQF
TRBJ2-1 TRBV27 ASSWVLPYNEQF
TRBJ2-7 TRBV27 ASSKAGFSSYEQY
TRBJ2-5 TRBV3-1 ASSQDWRGQQETQY
TRBJ2-7 TRBV12-3/TRBV12-4 ASRGTTSPIGQY
TRBJ2-7 TRBV29-1 SAGRGGEQY
TRBJ2-1 TRBV6-1 ASRYGVGEQF
TRBJ2-7 TRBV6-2/TRBV6-3 ASSYGSGRTYEQY
TRBJ1-1 TRBV11-3 ASSLDRTSFEAF
TRBJ2-5 TRBV6-1 ASSEQIDQETQY
TRBJ2-1 TRBV6-6 ASNAGGVAYNEQF
TRBJ2-2 TRBV20-1 SARAAGNTGELF
TRBJ1-1 TRBV20-1 SATLTGRVNTEAF
TRBJ2-1 TRBV6-2/TRBV6-3 ASVQVLGYNEQF
TRBJ2-1 TRBV4-3 ASSQDLRTNLREQF
TRBJ2-4 TRBV4-1 ASSQPSSGDIQY
TRBJ2-1 TRBV6-2/TRBV6-3 ASSYRGVYNEQF
TRBJ1-1 TRBV7-8 ASSLQGAAVNTEAF
TRBJ2-7 TRBV29-1 SVVTGGYEQY
TRBJ1-1 TRBV6-2/TRBV6-3 ASSYGFGAAPSGTEAF
TRBJ2-1 TRBV20-1 SARDSGGAFGWNEQF
TRBJ2-5 TRBV6-2/TRBV6-3 ASSSAGLAAETQY
TRBJ2-1 TRBV6-2/TRBV6-3 ASSYSAGSNEQF
TRBJ1-2 TRBV7-9 ASSPTGSNYGYT
TRBJ1-2 TRBV5-5 ASSLGDSRDGYT
TRBJ2-1 TRBV28 ASSIGTGGNEQF
TRBJ2-2 TRBV20-1 SAQRQGADTGELF
TRBJ2-7 TRBV20-1 SAARGVGEQY
TRBJ2-7 TRBV6-1 ASSEGSGQLYEQY
TRBJ2-6 TRBV28 ASSFEGAGANVLT
TRBJ2-5 TRBV28 ASSPGRQIETQY
TRBJ2-2 TRBV20-1 SADRGRFGELF
TRBJ2-3 TRBV6-1 ASSYRIETDTQY
TRBJ2-4 TRBV7-9 ASSSQGDIQY
TRBJ2-1 TRBV27 ASSLNLASQQF
TRBJ2-7 TRBV12-3/TRBV12-4 ASTGQGTEQY
TRBJ2-1 TRBV12-3/TRBV12-4 ASSLTLAGGHQF
TRBJ2-3 TRBV3-1 ASSPLPTSGTTDTQY
TRBJ2-7 TRBV14 ASRPTGPGEQY
TRBJ2-3 TRBV20-1 SARVASTDTQY
TRBJ2-1 TRBV6-2/TRBV6-3 ASYPTLAGGVNEQF